The T cell receptor (beta chain) described here comes from a study of read filtering for tumor transcriptome and immune sequencing. In the study overall: R-ISS stage counts were 8 or 9 for I, roughly 15 for II, 6 or 7 for III. RNA-seq yielded only about 75 to 1,400 TCR reads, IR-seq about 4.05 to 11 million.

This clonotype was seen ten or more times. Its antigen is as yet unknown. Germline lookup yields CDR1 DFQATT and CDR2 SNEGSKA (reference sequence). Trimming at V came to 6 bases and at J to 7 bases, leaving 10 bases not matched to a gene. This CDR3 spans 15 amino acids. Study results and limitations: Sorted CD138-negative bone marrow cells were not purified T cells. IR-seq captured clonotypes deeper and more reliably than RNA-seq.

From 300 to 450 ng of RNA, a library with molecular barcoded alpha/delta and beta/gamma adaptors was made. TCRdb ran MiXCR on the reads and lists one entry per CDR3 protein. The sample records over 90,000 distinct CDR3 sequences, roughly 21% being singletons. The TCR sequence derives from a donor aged 40 or over with multiple myeloma. Sequenced material: a population of CD138-negative cells sorted from bone marrow. This rearrangement joins TRBV20-1 to TRBJ1-6; 9 bases line up with TRBD1. CDR3 nucleotides: TGCAGTGCCGAAGGGCTGGGACAGGGCAATTCACCCCTCCACTTT. This gives the protein CSAEGLGQGNSPLHF.